This TCR beta chain was identified during a study of beta chain features in type 1 diabetes. Study-wide findings and caveats: Using cDNA template may skew counts toward highly expressing activated cells. Among patients, naive, central memory and Treg TCRB repertoires appeared more similar than among healthy donors.

Unmatched junction bases numbered 7, after V lost 2 bases and J lost 6 bases. In germline, CDR1 is SGHVS, CDR2 FNYEAQ. This CDR3 region has 16 residues. Since all of the isolated RNA was reverse transcribed, expressed TCRB transcripts were what got sequenced. Data came from immunoSEQ multiplex PCR; TCRdb stores just in-frame clones and leaves some out. The sample records 40,000 or so clones, roughly 49% being singletons. As for this clone: Its antigen is currently unknown.

Sequencing was performed on Tregs from blood. The sequence came from a woman younger than 30 in good health. J is TRBJ2-1 and V is TRBV7-6, with 10 bases fitting TRBD2. For the CDR3, the DNA is TGTGCCAGCAGCTTACTAGCGGGGGCGACCGTCAATGAGCAGTTCTTC. It codes for CASSLLAGATVNEQFF. The full variable domain, its missing parts supplied by reference TRBV7-6 and TRBJ2-1, is GAGVSQSPRYKVTKRGQDVALRCDPISGHVSLYWYRQALGQGPEFLTYFNYEAQQDKSGLPNDRFSAERPEGSISTLTIQRTEQRDSAMYRCASSLLAGATVNEQFFGPGTRLTVL.